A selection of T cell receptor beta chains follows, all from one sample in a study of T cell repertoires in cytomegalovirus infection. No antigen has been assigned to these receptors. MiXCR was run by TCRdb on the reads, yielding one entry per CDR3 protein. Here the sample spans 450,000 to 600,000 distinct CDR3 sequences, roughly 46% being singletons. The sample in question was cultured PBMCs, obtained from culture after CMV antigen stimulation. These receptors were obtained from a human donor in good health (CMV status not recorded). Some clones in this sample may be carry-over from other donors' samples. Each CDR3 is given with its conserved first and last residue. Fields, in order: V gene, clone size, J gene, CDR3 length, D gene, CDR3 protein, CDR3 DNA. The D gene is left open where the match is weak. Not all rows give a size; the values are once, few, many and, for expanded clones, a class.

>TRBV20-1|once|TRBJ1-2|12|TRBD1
CSAAGDSYGYTF
TGCAGTGCTGCAGGGGACAGCTACGGCTACACCTTC
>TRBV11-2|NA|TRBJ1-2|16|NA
CASSLWASGHRSGYTF
TGTGCCAGCAGCTTATGGGCGAGCGGGCACCGAAGTGGCTACACCTTC
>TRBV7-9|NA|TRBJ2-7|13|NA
CASSSSTRRLQYF
TGTGCCAGCAGCTCCTCGACTAGACGTTTACAGTACTTC
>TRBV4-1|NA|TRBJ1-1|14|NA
CASSQEEGSTEAFF
TGCGCCAGCAGCCAAGAAGAGGGGAGCACTGAAGCTTTCTTT
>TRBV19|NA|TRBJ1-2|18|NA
CASSPNPGQWPTGYGYTF
TGTGCCAGTAGTCCGAACCCCGGACAGTGGCCGACTGGATATGGCTACACCTTC
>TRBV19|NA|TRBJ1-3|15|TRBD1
CASSITGEDGNTIYF
TGTGCCAGTAGTATCACAGGGGAAGATGGAAACACCATATATTTT
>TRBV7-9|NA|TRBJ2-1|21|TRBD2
CASSLTLRTSGRERGENEQFF
TGTGCCAGCAGCTTAACCCTCAGGACTAGCGGGCGCGAACGGGGTGAAAATGAGCAGTTCTTC
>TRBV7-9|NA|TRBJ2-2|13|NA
CASSEGGTGELFF
TGTGCCAGCAGCGAGGGCGGCACCGGGGAGCTGTTTTTT
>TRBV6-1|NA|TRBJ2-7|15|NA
CASSDAPFQGNEQYF
TGTGCCAGCAGTGATGCGCCTTTCCAAGGGAACGAGCAGTACTTC
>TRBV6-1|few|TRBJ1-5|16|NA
CASSQRRQATNQPQHF
TGTGCCAGCAGTCAGCGCAGACAGGCTACCAATCAGCCCCAGCATTTT
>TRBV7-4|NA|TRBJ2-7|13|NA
CASSDGGRCEQYF
TGTGCCAGCAGCGATGGTGGGCGCTGCGAGCAGTACTTC
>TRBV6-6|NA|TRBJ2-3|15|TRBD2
CASSSPGLGADTQYF
TGTGCCAGCAGTTCCCCGGGACTAGGGGCGGATACGCAGTATTTT
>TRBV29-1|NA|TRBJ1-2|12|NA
CSVEDFGGGYTF
TGCAGCGTTGAAGATTTTGGAGGGGGCTACACCTTC
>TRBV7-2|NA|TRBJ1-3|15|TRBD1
CASRSGTGVGNTIYF
TGTGCCAGCAGATCCGGGACAGGGGTAGGAAACACCATATATTTT
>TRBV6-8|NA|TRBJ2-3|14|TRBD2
CASSVAGGTDTQYF
TGTGCCAGCAGCGTAGCGGGAGGAACAGATACGCAGTATTTT
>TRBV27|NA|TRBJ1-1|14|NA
CASSLVLGAGEAFF
TGTGCCAGCAGTTTAGTCCTGGGGGCGGGTGAAGCTTTCTTT
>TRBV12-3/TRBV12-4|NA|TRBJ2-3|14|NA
CASSPDGDTDTQYF
TGTGCCAGCAGTCCGGACGGAGACACAGATACGCAGTATTTT
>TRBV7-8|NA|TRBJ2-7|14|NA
CASSLATSFGEQYF
TGTGCCAGCAGCTTAGCGACTTCTTTTGGAGAGCAGTACTTC
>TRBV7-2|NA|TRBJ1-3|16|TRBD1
CASSFSGTGPGNTIYF
TGTGCCAGCAGCTTCTCCGGGACAGGGCCTGGAAACACCATATATTTT
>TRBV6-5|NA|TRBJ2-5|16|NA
CASRKNRVVNQETQYF
TGTGCCAGCAGGAAAAACAGGGTAGTAAACCAAGAGACCCAGTACTTC
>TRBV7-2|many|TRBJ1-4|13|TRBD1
CATSGQPNEKLFF
TGTGCCACCTCGGGACAGCCTAATGAAAAACTGTTTTTT
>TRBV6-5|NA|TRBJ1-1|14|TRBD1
CATSKVTGAAEAFF
TGTGCCACCTCTAAGGTGACAGGGGCAGCTGAAGCTTTCTTT
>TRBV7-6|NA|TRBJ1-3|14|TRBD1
CASSEQGSANTIYF
TGTGCCAGCAGCGAACAGGGGAGCGCGAACACCATATATTTT
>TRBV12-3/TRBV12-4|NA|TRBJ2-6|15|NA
CASSIVGSGANVLTF
TGTGCCAGCAGTATTGTGGGCTCTGGGGCCAACGTCCTGACTTTC
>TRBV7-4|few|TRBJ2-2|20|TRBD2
CARHAETSGTGKANTGELFF
TGTGCCCGACACGCGGAAACTAGCGGGACCGGAAAAGCGAACACCGGGGAGCTGTTTTTT
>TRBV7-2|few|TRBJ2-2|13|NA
CASSLLQTGELFF
TGTGCCAGCAGCTTATTACAGACCGGGGAGCTGTTTTTT
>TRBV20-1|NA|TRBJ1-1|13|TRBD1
CSAGTGAGTEAFF
TGCAGTGCTGGGACAGGGGCCGGCACTGAAGCTTTCTTT
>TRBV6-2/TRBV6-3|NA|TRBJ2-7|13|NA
CASSYVHLGEQYF
TGTGCCAGCAGTTACGTGCATCTGGGCGAGCAGTACTTC
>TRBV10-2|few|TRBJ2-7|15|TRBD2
CASSVVAGDLWEQYF
TGCGCCAGCAGTGTGGTAGCGGGAGACCTCTGGGAGCAGTACTTC
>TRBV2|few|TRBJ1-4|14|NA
CASSGSPVSEKLFF
TGTGCCAGCAGTGGAAGCCCTGTGAGTGAAAAACTGTTTTTT
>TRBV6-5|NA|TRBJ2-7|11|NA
CASSSFGEQYF
TGTGCCAGCAGTTCCTTCGGGGAGCAGTACTTC
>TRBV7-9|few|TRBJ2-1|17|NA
CASSLVLGSISYNEQFF
TGTGCCAGCAGCTTAGTGTTAGGGTCTATCTCCTACAATGAGCAGTTCTTC
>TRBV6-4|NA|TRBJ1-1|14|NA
CASAAGPGNTEAFF
TGTGCCAGCGCGGCCGGCCCCGGGAACACTGAAGCTTTCTTT
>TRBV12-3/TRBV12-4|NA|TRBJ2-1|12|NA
CASSYQRNEQFF
TGTGCCAGCAGTTACCAGCGGAATGAGCAGTTCTTC
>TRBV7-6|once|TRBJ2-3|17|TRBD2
CASSLAAGLGDTDTQYF
TGTGCCAGCAGCTTAGCTGCGGGACTAGGGGACACAGATACGCAGTATTTT
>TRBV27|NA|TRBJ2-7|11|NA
CASTRFYGQYF
TGTGCCAGCACCCGATTCTACGGGCAGTACTTC
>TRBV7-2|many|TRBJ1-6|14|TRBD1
CASRGQGSNSPLHF
TGTGCCAGCAGGGGACAGGGCTCGAATTCACCCCTCCACTTT
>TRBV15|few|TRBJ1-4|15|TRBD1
CATSRPGTGAEKLFF
TGTGCCACCAGCAGACCCGGGACAGGGGCGGAAAAACTGTTTTTT
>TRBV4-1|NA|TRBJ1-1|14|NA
CASSQVTGRTEAFF
TGCGCCAGCAGCCAAGTTACAGGGAGGACTGAAGCTTTCTTT
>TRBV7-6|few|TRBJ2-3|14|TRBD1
CASSPRDSDDTQYF
TGTGCCAGCAGCCCCCGGGACAGTGATGATACGCAGTATTTT
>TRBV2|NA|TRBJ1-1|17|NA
CASSGAGQPSGNTEAFF
TGTGCCAGCAGTGGGGCCGGGCAGCCTTCAGGGAACACTGAAGCTTTCTTT
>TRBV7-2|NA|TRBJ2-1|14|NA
CVSNSYSGVNEQFF
TGTGTCAGCAACAGCTACTCCGGGGTAAATGAGCAGTTCTTC
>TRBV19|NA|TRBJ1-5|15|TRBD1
CASSLQGWLNQPQHF
TGTGCCAGTAGTTTACAGGGGTGGCTCAATCAGCCCCAGCATTTT
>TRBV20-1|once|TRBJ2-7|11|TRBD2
CSGLAGYEQYF
TGCAGTGGACTAGCTGGGTACGAGCAGTACTTC
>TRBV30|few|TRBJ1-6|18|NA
CAWRGRDGASSYNSPLHF
TGTGCCTGGAGGGGCCGGGACGGAGCAAGCTCCTATAATTCACCCCTCCACTTT
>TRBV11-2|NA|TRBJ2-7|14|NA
CASSFYRMYYEQYF
TGTGCCAGCAGCTTTTACAGGATGTACTACGAGCAGTACTTC
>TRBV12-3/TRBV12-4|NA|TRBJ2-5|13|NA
CASSLALPETQYF
TGTGCCAGCAGTTTAGCCCTTCCGGAGACCCAGTACTTC
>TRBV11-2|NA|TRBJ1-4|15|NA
CASSLGGGRREKLFF
TGTGCCAGCAGCTTAGGTGGAGGGCGGCGTGAAAAACTGTTTTTT